This entry describes one TCR beta chain. These data are taken from a study of T-cell reconstitution after alpha-beta-depleted transplantation in children. Unique molecular identifiers tagged the TCRbeta library. TCRdb redid the calling of the PCR reads with MiXCR, one entry per CDR3 protein. Of hundreds of thousands of distinct CDR3 sequences detected, around 13% appear once; the ten largest clones hold approximately 0.8%. The TCR sequence derives from a girl between 2 and 10 years old with congenital amegakaryocytic thrombocytopenia, due to receive a stem cell transplant. The material was PBMCs, obtained before TCRalphabeta/CD19-depleted stem cell transplant.

CDR3 nucleotides: TGTGCCAGCAGTGAAGCGGCTCGAGGGAGGGCCTACACAGATACGCAGTATTTT. This gives the protein CASSEAARGRAYTDTQYF. The rearrangement links TRBV6-1 to TRBJ2-3; TRBD2 matches at 7 bases. Germline CDR1 and CDR2: MNHNS and SASEGT. Trimming at V came to 0 bases and at J to 2 bases, leaving 11 bases not matched to a gene. The CDR3 spans 18 residues.